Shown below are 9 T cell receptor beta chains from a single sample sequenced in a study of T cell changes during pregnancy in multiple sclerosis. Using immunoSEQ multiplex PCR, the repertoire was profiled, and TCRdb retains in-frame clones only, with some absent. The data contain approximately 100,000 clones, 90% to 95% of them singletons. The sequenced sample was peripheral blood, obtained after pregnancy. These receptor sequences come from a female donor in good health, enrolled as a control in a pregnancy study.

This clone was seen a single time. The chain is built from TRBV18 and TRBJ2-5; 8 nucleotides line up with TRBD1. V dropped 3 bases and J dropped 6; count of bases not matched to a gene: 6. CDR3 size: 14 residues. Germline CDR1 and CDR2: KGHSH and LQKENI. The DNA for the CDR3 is TGTGCCAGCTCACCCATGGACAGGGCGAAGACCCAGTACTTC. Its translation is CASSPMDRAKTQYF.

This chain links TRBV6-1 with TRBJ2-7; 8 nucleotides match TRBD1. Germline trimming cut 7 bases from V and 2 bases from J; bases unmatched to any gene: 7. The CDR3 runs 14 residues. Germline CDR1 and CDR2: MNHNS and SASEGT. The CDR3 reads CASITQGAPYEQYF. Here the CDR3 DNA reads TGTGCCAGCATTACTCAGGGGGCACCCTACGAGCAGTACTTC.

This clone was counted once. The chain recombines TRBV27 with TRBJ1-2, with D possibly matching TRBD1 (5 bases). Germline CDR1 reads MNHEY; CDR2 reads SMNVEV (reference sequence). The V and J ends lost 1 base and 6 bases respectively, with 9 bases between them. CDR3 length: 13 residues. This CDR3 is CASSLFRGDGYTF. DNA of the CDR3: TGTGCCAGCAGTTTATTCCGGGGGGATGGCTACACCTTC.

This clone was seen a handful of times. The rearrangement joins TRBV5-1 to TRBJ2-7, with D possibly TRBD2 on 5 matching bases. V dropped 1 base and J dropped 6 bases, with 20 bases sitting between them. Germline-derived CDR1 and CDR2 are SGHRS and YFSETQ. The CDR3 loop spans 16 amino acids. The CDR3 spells CASSLFEGANPTEQYF. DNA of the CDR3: TGCGCCAGCAGCTTGTTTGAGGGAGCAAACCCCACCGAGCAGTACTTC.

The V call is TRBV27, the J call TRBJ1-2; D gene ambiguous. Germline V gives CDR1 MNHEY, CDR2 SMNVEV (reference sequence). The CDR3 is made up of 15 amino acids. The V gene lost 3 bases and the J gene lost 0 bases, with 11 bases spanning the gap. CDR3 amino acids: CASSFHPGANYGYTF. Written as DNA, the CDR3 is TGTGCCAGCAGTTTTCATCCCGGAGCTAACTATGGCTACACCTTC.

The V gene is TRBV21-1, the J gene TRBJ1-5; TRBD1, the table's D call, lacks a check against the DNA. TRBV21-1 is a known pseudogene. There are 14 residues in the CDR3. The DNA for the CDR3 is TGTGCCAGCAGCAAAGGGACAGGGGGTCAGCCCCAGCATTTT. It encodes CASSKGTGGQPQHF.

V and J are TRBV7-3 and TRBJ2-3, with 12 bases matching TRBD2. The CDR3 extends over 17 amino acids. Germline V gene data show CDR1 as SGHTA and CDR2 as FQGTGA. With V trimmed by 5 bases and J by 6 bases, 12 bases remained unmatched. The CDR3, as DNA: TGTGCCAGCAGCCAATCCCCCGGGACTAGCGGGCTGGATACGCAGTATTTT. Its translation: CASSQSPGTSGLDTQYF.

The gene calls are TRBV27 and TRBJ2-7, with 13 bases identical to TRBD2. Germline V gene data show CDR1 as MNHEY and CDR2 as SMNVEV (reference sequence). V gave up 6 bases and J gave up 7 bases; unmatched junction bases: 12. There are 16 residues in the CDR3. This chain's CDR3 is CASRSGLAGEYGEQYF. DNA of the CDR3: TGTGCCAGCAGATCCGGACTAGCGGGAGAATATGGGGAGCAGTACTTC.

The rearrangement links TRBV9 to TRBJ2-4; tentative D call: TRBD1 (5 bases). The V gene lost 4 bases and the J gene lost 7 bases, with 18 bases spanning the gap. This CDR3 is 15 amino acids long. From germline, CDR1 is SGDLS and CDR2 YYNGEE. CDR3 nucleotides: TGTGCCAGCAGCACAACATCCCAGGGCAGCAACATTCAGTACTTC. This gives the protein CASSTTSQGSNIQYF.